This TCR beta chain was profiled in a study of blood T cell repertoires in COVID-19. Study in general: Some COVID-19 samples were acute and others convalescent; all came from the United States, Italy and Spain. PBMCs, B-cell-depleted T cells, or T cells provided the cDNA or gDNA that made up the material.

V shed 0 bases, J shed 2 bases, and the junction held 3 bases outside the gene matches. The CDR3 is 16 amino acids. Germline CDR1 reads LGHNA; CDR2 reads YNFKEQ. The method was immunoSEQ multiplex PCR; TCRdb's version includes in-frame clones alone and lacks a portion of them. The sample has 200,000 to 250,000 clones, 80% seen once. The study recruited people aged 18 to 89 years across about two dozen US areas. The study assigned cohorts using participant-reported clinical history. This TCR was sampled from a man younger than 45 with acute COVID-19. The sequencing sample was made of PBMCs or T cells enriched from blood (not recorded which). The chain is built from TRBV4-2 and TRBJ2-5, with 10 bases aligning to TRBD2. The chain's CDR3 is CASSQEVAGGQETQYF. In DNA, the CDR3 is TGTGCCAGCAGCCAAGAAGTAGCGGGGGGACAAGAGACCCAGTACTTC.